This T cell receptor (beta chain) was profiled in a study of cytomegalovirus exposure and HLA in healthy donors. Primers: 60 Vbeta forward and 13 Jbeta reverse. TCRdb's copy holds only in-frame clones and misses some; the assay was immunoSEQ multiplex PCR. The profile shows approximately 100,000 clones, over 70% of them singletons. The CDR3 is made up of 13 amino acids. Germline assignment: CDR1 SGHRS and CDR2 YFSETQ. Trimming stripped 7 bases from V and 1 base from J, with 12 bases between. This clone is a singleton in its sample. Antigen: not known. Study-wide points: Among the most significant clusters, several appeared linked to common viral pathogens in a later analysis. A later analysis reportedly found fewer N-insertions in an Asian-associated ancestry cluster than the approximately 660-donor mean. Researchers counted some 150 TCR beta chains as cytomegalovirus-associated.

V is TRBV5-1 and J is TRBJ2-7; no reliable D call. The sequenced material came from PBMCs. The origin of this receptor is a man aged 50 or older in good health and CMV-seropositive. CDR3 DNA sequence: TGCGCCAGCGGCGATAGCCGTTCCTACGAGCAGTACTTC. Amino acids: CASGDSRSYEQYF.